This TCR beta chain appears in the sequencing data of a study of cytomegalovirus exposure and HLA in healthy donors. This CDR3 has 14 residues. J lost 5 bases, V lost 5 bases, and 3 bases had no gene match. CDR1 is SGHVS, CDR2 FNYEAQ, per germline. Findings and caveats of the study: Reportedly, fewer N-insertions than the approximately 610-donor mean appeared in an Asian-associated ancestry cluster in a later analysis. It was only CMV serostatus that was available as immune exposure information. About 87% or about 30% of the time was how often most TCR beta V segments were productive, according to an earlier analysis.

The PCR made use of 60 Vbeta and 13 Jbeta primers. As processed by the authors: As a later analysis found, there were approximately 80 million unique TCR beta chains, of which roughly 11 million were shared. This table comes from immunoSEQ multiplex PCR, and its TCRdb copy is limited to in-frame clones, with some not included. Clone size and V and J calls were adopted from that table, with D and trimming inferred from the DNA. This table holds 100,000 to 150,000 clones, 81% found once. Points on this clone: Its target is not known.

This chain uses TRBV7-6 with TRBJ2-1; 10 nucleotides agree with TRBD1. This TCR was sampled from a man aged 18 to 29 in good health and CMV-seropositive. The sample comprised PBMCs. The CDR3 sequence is CASSRDRGHNEQFF. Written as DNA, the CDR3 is TGTGCCAGCAGCCGGGACAGGGGCCACAATGAGCAGTTCTTC.